What follows describes a single T cell receptor (beta chain). The CDR3 covers 14 residues. From germline, CDR1 is MNHEY and CDR2 SVGEGT. V shed 6 bases and J 10 bases; nucleotides not matched to a gene: 7. Source study methods: Amplification from reference gene primers served as the basis for estimated nucleated cell counts. Using immunoSEQ multiplex PCR, the repertoire was profiled, and TCRdb retains in-frame clones only, with some absent. The V and J calls and the clone size are those of that table, but D and trimming were determined from the DNA. This sample has hundreds of thousands of clones; around 88% occur once, and the top ten carry over 1.2%. The data were taken from a study of blood T cell repertoires in COVID-19. On the study more broadly: The United States, Italy and Spain were the sources of the acute and convalescent COVID-19 samples. PBMCs, B-cell-depleted T cells, or T cells were the source of the cDNA or gDNA that made up the material.

The source is an elderly man with acute or convalescent COVID-19. The gene calls are TRBV6-2 or TRBV6-3 and TRBJ1-6; 9 bases line up with TRBD1. Material for sequencing was peripheral blood. The CDR3 here is CASSWTGVGSPLHF. DNA of the CDR3: TGTGCCAGCAGCTGGACAGGGGTCGGGTCACCCCTCCACTTT.